These 15 T cell receptor beta chains came from one sample sequenced in a study of blood T cell repertoires in COVID-19. Libraries were prepared by immunoSEQ multiplex PCR; TCRdb keeps only in-frame clonotypes and omits some of them. The data contain 250,000 to 350,000 clones, roughly 87% of them singletons. Input material: PBMCs or T cells enriched from blood (not recorded which). These receptors all stem from a woman aged 18-30 years who had recovered from COVID-19.

The gene calls are TRBV30 and TRBJ1-1, with D perhaps matching TRBD1 (6 bases). V gave up 0 bases and J gave up 11 bases, with 13 bases separating them. The CDR3 has 12 residues. Germline lookup yields CDR1 GTSNPN and CDR2 SVGIG (reference sequence). CDR3 protein: CAWSVSGVGAFF. As DNA, the CDR3 is TGTGCCTGGAGTGTGTCAGGGGTGGGCGCTTTCTTT.

The CDR3 DNA is TGTGCCAGCGGACGATGGGGGGAGGACGAGCAGTACTTC. It codes for CASGRWGEDEQYF. The chain has TRBV7-2 and TRBJ2-7, with D tentatively TRBD2 (6 bases). From germline, CDR1 is SGHTA and CDR2 FQGNSA. V lost 8 bases and J 5 bases, leaving 16 bases between the germline ends. The CDR3 runs to 13 residues. The whole variable domain, filled in from reference TRBV7-2 and TRBJ2-7, reads GAGVSQSPSNKVTEKGKDVELRCDPISGHTALYWYRQSLGQGLEFLIYFQGNSAPDKSGLPSDRFSAERTGGSVSTLTIQRTQQEDSAVYLCASGRWGEDEQYFGPGTRLTVT.

The chain is built from TRBV18 and TRBJ2-1; no clear D gene. Trimming removed 4 bases from V and 6 bases from J, with 16 bases in between. The germline gives CDR1 KGHSH, CDR2 LQKENI. The CDR3 has 15 residues. CDR3 region: CASSRDSLIINEQFF. CDR3 DNA sequence: TGTGCCAGCTCACGCGACTCCCTCATAATCAATGAGCAGTTCTTC. The variable domain in full, with the rest retrieved from reference TRBV18 and TRBJ2-1, is NAGVMQNPRHLVRRRGQEARLRCSPMKGHSHVYWYRQLPEEGLKFMVYLQKENIIDESGMPKERFSAEFPKEGPSILRIQQVVRGDSAAYFCASSRDSLIINEQFFGPGTRLTVL.

This sequence joins TRBV10-3 and TRBJ2-7, with D tentatively TRBD2 (6 bases). Germline V lookup: CDR1 ENHRY, CDR2 SYGVKD. V was cut by 7 bases and J by 7 bases, with 23 bases left in between. CDR3 length: 15 amino acids. This CDR3 is CAITDRADSAGEQYF. The CDR3 DNA follows: TGTGCCATCACCGACCGGGCAGACTCGGCGGGGGAGCAGTACTTC.

This chain joins TRBV2 and TRBJ1-5; perhaps TRBD1 as D (6 bases). Germline-derived CDR1 and CDR2 are SNHLY and FYNNEI. The CDR3 extends over 16 amino acids. The V end lost 5 bases, the J end lost 0 bases, and 14 bases lay between the germline ends. The CDR3 reads CASSYRALNSNQPQHF. DNA of the CDR3: TGTGCCAGCAGTTACAGGGCCCTGAATAGCAATCAGCCCCAGCATTTT.

This clone was seen once. The chain employs TRBV11-3 and TRBJ1-1; D remains unclear. The CDR3 is made up of 13 amino acids. Germline V gene sequence: CDR1 SGHNT, CDR2 YENEEA. V was pared by 0 bases and J by 5 bases, with 7 bases between. Here the CDR3 reads CASSLERETEAFF. Here the CDR3 DNA reads TGTGCCAGCAGCTTAGAGAGGGAGACTGAAGCTTTCTTT. The full variable domain, with the rest looked up from reference TRBV11-3 and TRBJ1-1, is EAGVVQSPRYKIIEKKQPVAFWCNPISGHNTLYWYLQNLGQGPELLIRYENEEAVDDSQLPKDRFSAERLKGVDSTLKIQPAELGDSAVYLCASSLERETEAFFGQGTRLTVV.

The chain links TRBV3-1 (or the pseudogene TRBV3-2) to TRBJ2-3; D ambiguous. Germline CDR1 LGHDT, CDR2 YNNKEL (reference sequence). This CDR3 is built from 15 residues. The V and J ends lost 0 bases and 1 base respectively, with 8 bases between them. The CDR3 DNA follows: TGTGCCAGCAGCCAAGATATACTTCGCACAGATACGCAGTATTTT. This encodes CASSQDILRTDTQYF.

The chain employs TRBV28 and TRBJ1-5; no firm D call. The V gene lost 3 bases and the J gene lost 1 base, with 13 bases spanning the gap. CDR1 and CDR2 from the germline V gene are MDHEN and SYDVKM. The CDR3 is 16 amino acids. CDR3 bases: TGTGCCAGCAGTTTCAGTGCAGGTAGGAGCAATCAGCCCCAGCATTTT. Translating gives CASSFSAGRSNQPQHF.

V and J are TRBV18 and TRBJ2-1; 9 bases match TRBD2. V trimming: 1 base; J trimming: 7 bases; junction bases outside the gene matches: 5. From germline, CDR1 is KGHSH and CDR2 LQKENI. The CDR3 is 15 residues long. This CDR3 is CASSPRGRAGNEQFF. The CDR3 DNA reads TGTGCCAGCTCACCACGCGGGAGGGCGGGGAATGAGCAGTTCTTC.

The rearrangement links TRBV6-5 to TRBJ2-5; no clear D. V was trimmed by 3 bases and J by 4 bases, leaving 9 bases between them. The length of the CDR3 is 13 residues. Germline CDR1 MNHEY, CDR2 SVGAGI. As DNA, the CDR3 is TGTGCCAGCAGTTATGACTCTGGAGAGACCCAGTACTTC. Its protein is CASSYDSGETQYF.

This clone was picked up a small number of times. In DNA form, the CDR3 reads TGTGCCAGCAGCAACGGCGGGAGTGACACCGGGGAGCTGTTTTTT. Its protein is CASSNGGSDTGELFF. The V call is TRBV11-3, the J call TRBJ2-2, with 7 bases aligning to TRBD2. Germline values: CDR1 SGHNT, CDR2 YENEEA. The V gene end was trimmed by 5 bases and the J gene end by 3 bases; junction bases not matched to a gene: 6. The CDR3 is 15 amino acids.

This chain joins TRBV6-5 and TRBJ2-2; 9 bases line up with TRBD1. This CDR3 spans 14 amino acids. Germline CDR1 MNHEY, CDR2 SVGAGI. J gave up 6 bases and V 6 bases, and 5 bases lay outside the gene matches. DNA of the CDR3: TGTGCCAGCAGGAAGACAGGGGGGTCCGGGGAGCTGTTTTTT. It specifies CASRKTGGSGELFF.

This chain links TRBV11-3 with TRBJ2-2, with 8 bases identical to TRBD2. V trimming: 6 bases; J trimming: 2 bases; junction bases outside the gene matches: 2. Germline lookup yields CDR1 SGHNT and CDR2 YENEEA. This CDR3 is built from 14 residues. As DNA, the CDR3 is TGTGCCAGCAGACGGACTAGCAACACCGGGGAGCTGTTTTTT. Translating gives CASRRTSNTGELFF.

This chain links TRBV7-3 with TRBJ2-1; the D gene is possibly TRBD1 (6 bases). The germline V and J ends were trimmed by 0 bases and 3 bases, with 15 bases remaining between them. CDR3 size: 17 residues. The germline V gene encodes CDR1 SGHTA and CDR2 FQGTGA. CDR3: CASSLTGHVPNYNEQFF. CDR3 DNA sequence: TGTGCCAGCAGCTTAACGGGACATGTCCCGAACTACAATGAGCAGTTCTTC. Drawing the rest from reference TRBV7-3 and TRBJ2-1, the complete variable domain is GAGVSQTPSNKVTEKGKYVELRCDPISGHTALYWYRQSLGQGPEFLIYFQGTGAADDSGLPNDRFFAVRPEGSVSTLKIQRTERGDSAVYLCASSLTGHVPNYNEQFFGPGTRLTVL.

This chain connects TRBV5-1 to TRBJ2-7, with TRBD2 matching 8 bases. Looked up from germline, CDR1 is SGHRS and CDR2 is YFSETQ. The V segment lost 4 bases and the J segment 5 bases; nucleotides outside the gene matches: 11. The CDR3 has 15 amino acids. DNA of the CDR3: TGCGCCAGCAGCGGGTCCGGGACTAGAAGCGACGAGCAGTACTTC. Protein product: CASSGSGTRSDEQYF.